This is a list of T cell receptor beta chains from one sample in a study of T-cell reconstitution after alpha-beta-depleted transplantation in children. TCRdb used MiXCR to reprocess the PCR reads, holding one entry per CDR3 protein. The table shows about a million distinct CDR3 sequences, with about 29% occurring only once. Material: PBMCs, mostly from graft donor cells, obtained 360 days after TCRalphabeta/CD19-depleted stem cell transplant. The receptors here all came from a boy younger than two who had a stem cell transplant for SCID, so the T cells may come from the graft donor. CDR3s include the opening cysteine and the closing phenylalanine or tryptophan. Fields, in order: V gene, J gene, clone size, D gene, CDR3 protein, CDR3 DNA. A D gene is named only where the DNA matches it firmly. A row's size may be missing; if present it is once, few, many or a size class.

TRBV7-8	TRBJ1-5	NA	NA	CASSLIRGQPQHF	TGTGCCAGCAGCTTAATCCGGGGTCAGCCCCAGCATTTT
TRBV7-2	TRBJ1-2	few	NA	CASSLDWAVNGYTF	TGTGCCAGCAGCTTAGATTGGGCGGTAAATGGCTACACCTTC
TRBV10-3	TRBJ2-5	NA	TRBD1	CAISESGTVQETQYF	TGTGCCATCAGTGAGTCGGGGACAGTACAAGAGACCCAGTACTTC
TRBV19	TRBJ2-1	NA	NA	CASKQPGKNNEQFF	TGTGCCAGTAAACAGCCCGGAAAGAATAATGAGCAGTTCTTC
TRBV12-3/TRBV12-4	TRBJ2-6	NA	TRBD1	CASSRARQGAPGANVLTF	TGTGCCAGCAGCCGGGCTCGACAGGGGGCCCCTGGGGCCAACGTCCTGACTTTC
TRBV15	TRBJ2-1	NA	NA	CATSRGWGSWADEQFF	TGTGCCACCAGCAGAGGTTGGGGTAGCTGGGCGGATGAGCAGTTCTTC
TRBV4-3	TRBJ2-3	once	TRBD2	CASSQDQAGGEADTQYF	TGCGCCAGCAGCCAAGATCAAGCGGGGGGCGAAGCAGATACGCAGTATTTT
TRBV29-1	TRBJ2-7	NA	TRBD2	CSVNSGGVPYEQYF	TGCAGCGTTAATAGCGGGGGAGTCCCCTACGAGCAGTACTTC
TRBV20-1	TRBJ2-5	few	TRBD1	CSARVTRPGGFQETQYF	TGCAGTGCTAGAGTGACCAGGCCAGGGGGCTTTCAAGAGACCCAGTACTTC
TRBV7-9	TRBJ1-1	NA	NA	CATRATANTEAFF	TGTGCCACCCGCGCCACAGCGAACACTGAAGCTTTCTTT
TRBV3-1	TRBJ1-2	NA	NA	CASSQVSTGDYGYTF	TGTGCCAGCAGCCAAGTATCAACGGGGGACTATGGCTACACCTTC
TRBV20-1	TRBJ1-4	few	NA	CSAMSPSVSEKLFF	TGCAGTGCTATGAGCCCCTCCGTGAGTGAAAAACTGTTTTTT
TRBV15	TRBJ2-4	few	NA	CATSRDGHPKNIQYF	TGTGCCACCAGCAGAGACGGACACCCCAAAAACATTCAGTACTTC
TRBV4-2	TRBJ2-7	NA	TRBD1	CASSQSLDRDEQYF	TGTGCCAGCAGCCAAAGTCTCGACAGGGACGAGCAGTACTTC
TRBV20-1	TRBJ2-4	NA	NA	CSARGPAIASLQYF	TGCAGTGCTAGAGGGCCAGCTATCGCCTCACTTCAGTACTTC
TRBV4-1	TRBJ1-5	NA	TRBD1	CASSRLQGSEAQPQHF	TGCGCCAGCAGCCGATTACAGGGGAGCGAAGCTCAGCCCCAGCATTTT
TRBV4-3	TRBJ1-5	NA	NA	CASSQDRGPRNQPQHF	TGCGCCAGCAGCCAAGATCGGGGTCCGCGCAATCAGCCCCAGCATTTT
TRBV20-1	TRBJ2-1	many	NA	CSARPFDEQFF	TGCAGTGCTAGACCGTTCGATGAGCAGTTCTTC
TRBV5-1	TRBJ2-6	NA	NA	CASNKNGGANVLTF	TGCGCCAGCAACAAGAATGGAGGGGCCAACGTCCTGACTTTC
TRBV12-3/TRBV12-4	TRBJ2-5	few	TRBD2	CASSPTRTRGLETQYF	TGTGCCAGCAGCCCCACCAGGACTAGAGGGTTAGAGACCCAGTACTTC
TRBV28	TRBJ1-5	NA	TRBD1	CASSSLDRGPNQPQHF	TGTGCCAGCAGTTCCCTTGACAGGGGGCCCAATCAGCCCCAGCATTTT
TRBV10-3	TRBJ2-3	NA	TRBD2	CAITATSGGATDTQYF	TGTGCCATCACGGCGACTAGCGGGGGGGCGACAGATACGCAGTATTTT
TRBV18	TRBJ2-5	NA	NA	CASYRTSSPTETQYF	TGTGCCAGCTATCGGACTTCCAGCCCCACGGAGACCCAGTACTTC
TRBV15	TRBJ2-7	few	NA	CATSAAPSYEQYF	TGTGCCACCTCAGCGGCGCCTTCCTACGAGCAGTACTTC
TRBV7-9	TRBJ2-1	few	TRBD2	CASSFSLRTSGRNEQFF	TGTGCCAGCAGCTTCTCCTTACGGACTAGCGGAAGAAATGAGCAGTTCTTC
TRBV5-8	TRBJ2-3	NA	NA	CASSPGRASTDTQYF	TGTGCCAGCAGCCCGGGGCGGGCCAGCACAGATACGCAGTATTTT
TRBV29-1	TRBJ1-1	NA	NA	CSVESPGEAFF	TGCAGCGTTGAATCCCCGGGTGAAGCTTTCTTT